This T cell receptor beta chain was captured by sequencing in a study of beta chain features in type 1 diabetes. General observations from the study: TCRB rearrangement may or may not be influenced by HLA type; here this remained unresolved. Relative to healthy donors, patients appeared to have naive, central memory and Treg TCRB repertoires that were more similar. TCRB CDR3 length was moderately but significantly reduced in all four CD4+ subsets of Type 1 diabetes patients. Type 1 diabetes patients had fewer VDJ junction insertions and more deletions. Sequencing the cDNA could make cells with high TCR expression show up more than they should.

Regarding this clone: Its cognate antigen is unknown.

Reverse transcription of all isolated RNA meant that expressed TCRB transcripts were sequenced. Profiled with immunoSEQ multiplex PCR; TCRdb holds only in-frame clones, not every one. The sample records roughly 400,000 clones, around a tenth being singletons. CDR3 length: 15 residues. V lost 0 bases and J lost 2, with 11 bases in between. Germline CDR1 is SEHNR and CDR2 is FQNEAQ (reference sequence). This TCR derives from a man aged 30 to 45 with type 1 diabetes. The rearrangement links TRBV7-9 to TRBJ2-7, with a weak D call TRBD2 (5 bases). Sequenced sample: central memory CD4+ T cells from blood. CDR3 nucleotide sequence: TGTGCCAGCAGCTTAGCCGGAGGCGGACCCTACGAGCAGTACTTC. It encodes CASSLAGGGPYEQYF.